This T cell receptor beta chain emerged from a study of cytomegalovirus exposure and HLA in healthy donors. Germline V gene lookup returns CDR1 LNHDA and CDR2 SQIVND (reference sequence). The CDR3 loop spans 14 amino acids. Trimming stripped 7 bases from V and 3 bases from J, with 10 bases between. 60 Vbeta and 13 Jbeta primers were used in PCR. TCRdb's table, derived via immunoSEQ multiplex PCR, lists solely in-frame clones and lacks some. This table holds some 120,000 clones, roughly two thirds found once. Regarding the study as a whole: The investigators catalogued 150 to 200 TCR beta chains as cytomegalovirus-associated. Through in vitro validation, three CMV-associated chains were shown to be specific for CMV antigens.

As regards this clone: Antigen: not known.

The receptor's source is a man aged 25-45 years in good health and CMV-seropositive. Sequences were obtained from PBMCs. This chain connects TRBV19 to TRBJ1-6, with TRBD1 as a possible D gene (6 bases). CDR3 sequence: CASTIQGYNSPLHF. CDR3 bases: TGTGCCAGTACCATACAGGGCTATAATTCACCCCTCCACTTT.